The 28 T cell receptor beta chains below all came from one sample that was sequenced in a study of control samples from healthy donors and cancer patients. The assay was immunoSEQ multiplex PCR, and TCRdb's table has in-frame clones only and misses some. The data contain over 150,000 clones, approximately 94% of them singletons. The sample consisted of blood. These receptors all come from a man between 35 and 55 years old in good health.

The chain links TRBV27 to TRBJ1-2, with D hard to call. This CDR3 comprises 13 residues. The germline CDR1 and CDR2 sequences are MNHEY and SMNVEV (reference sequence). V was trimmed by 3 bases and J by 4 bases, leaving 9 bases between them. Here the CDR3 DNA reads TGTGCCAGCAGTTTCTCCCCTAGCTATGGCTACACCTTC. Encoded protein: CASSFSPSYGYTF.

The CDR3 here is CASSFTGTEAFF. The CDR3 coding sequence is TGTGCCAGCAGCTTCACAGGGACTGAAGCTTTCTTT. The rearrangement links TRBV11-2 to TRBJ1-1, with D possibly TRBD1 on 6 matching bases. CDR3 size: 12 residues. V lost 3 bases to trimming and J lost 5 bases, with 7 bases between them. The V gene's germline CDR1 is SGHAT and CDR2 FQNNGV.

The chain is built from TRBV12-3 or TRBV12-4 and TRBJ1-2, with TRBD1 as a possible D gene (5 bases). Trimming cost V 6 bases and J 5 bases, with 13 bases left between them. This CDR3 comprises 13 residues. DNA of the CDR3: TGTGCCAGCAGCCTCGGGGCAAGGTATGGCTACACCTTC. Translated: CASSLGARYGYTF.

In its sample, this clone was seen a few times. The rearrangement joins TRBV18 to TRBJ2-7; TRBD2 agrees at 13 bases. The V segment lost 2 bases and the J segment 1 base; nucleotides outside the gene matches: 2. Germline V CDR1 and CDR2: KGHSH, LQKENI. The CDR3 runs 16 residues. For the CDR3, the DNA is TGTGCCAGCTCACCAGGGACTAGCGGGATTTCCTACGAGCAGTACTTC. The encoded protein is CASSPGTSGISYEQYF.

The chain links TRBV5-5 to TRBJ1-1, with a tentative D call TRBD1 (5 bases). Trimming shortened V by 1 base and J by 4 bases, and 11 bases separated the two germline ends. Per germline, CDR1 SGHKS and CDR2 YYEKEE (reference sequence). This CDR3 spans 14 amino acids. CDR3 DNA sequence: TGTGCCAGCAGCTTGATTCGGGGGACCACTGAAGCTTTCTTT. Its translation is CASSLIRGTTEAFF.

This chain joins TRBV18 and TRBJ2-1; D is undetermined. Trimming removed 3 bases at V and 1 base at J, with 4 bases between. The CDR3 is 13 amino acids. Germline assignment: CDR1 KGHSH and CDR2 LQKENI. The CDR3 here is CASSPVSYNEQFF. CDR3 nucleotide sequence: TGTGCCAGCTCACCTGTTTCCTACAATGAGCAGTTCTTC.

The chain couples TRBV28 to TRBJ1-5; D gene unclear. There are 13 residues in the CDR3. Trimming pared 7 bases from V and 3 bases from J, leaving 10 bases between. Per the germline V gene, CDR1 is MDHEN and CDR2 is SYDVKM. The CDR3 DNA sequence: TGTGCCAGCAAGGGTATAAACAATCAGCCCCAGCATTTT. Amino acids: CASKGINNQPQHF.

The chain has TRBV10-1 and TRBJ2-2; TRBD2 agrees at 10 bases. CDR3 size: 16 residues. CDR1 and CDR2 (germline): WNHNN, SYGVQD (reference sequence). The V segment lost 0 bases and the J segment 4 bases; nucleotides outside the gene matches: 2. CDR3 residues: CASSESVAGGTGELFF. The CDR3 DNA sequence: TGCGCCAGCAGTGAGTCAGTAGCGGGGGGCACCGGGGAGCTGTTTTTT.

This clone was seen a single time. The CDR3 DNA is TGTGCCAGCAGCCAAGAGTCAGTTCAAGCTAACTATGGCTACACCTTC. Its protein product is CASSQESVQANYGYTF. V is TRBV4-2 and J is TRBJ1-2; D remains unclear. Germline V gene data show CDR1 as LGHNA and CDR2 as YNFKEQ. The CDR3 spans 16 residues. The V end was cut by 0 bases, the J end by 0 bases, with 11 bases between.

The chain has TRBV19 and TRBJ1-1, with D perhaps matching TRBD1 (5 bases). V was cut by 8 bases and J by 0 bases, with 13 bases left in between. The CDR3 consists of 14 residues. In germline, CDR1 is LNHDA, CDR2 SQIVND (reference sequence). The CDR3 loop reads CASGAGNMNTEAFF. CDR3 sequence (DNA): TGTGCCAGTGGGGCAGGGAACATGAACACTGAAGCTTTCTTT.

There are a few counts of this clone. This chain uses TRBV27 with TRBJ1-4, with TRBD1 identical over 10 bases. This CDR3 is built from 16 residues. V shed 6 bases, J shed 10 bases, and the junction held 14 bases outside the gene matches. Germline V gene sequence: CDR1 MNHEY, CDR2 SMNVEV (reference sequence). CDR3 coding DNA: TGTGCCAGCAGACCGGGACAGGGGACGGAGGCCCGAAAACTGTTTTTT. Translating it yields CASRPGQGTEARKLFF.

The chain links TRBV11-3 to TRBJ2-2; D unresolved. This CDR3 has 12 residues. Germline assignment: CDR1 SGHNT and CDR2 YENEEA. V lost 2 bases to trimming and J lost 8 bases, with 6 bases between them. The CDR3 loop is CASSLKEGELFF. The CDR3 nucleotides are TGTGCCAGCAGCTTAAAGGAAGGGGAGCTGTTTTTT. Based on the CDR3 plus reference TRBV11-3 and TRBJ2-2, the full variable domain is EAGVVQSPRYKIIEKKQPVAFWCNPISGHNTLYWYLQNLGQGPELLIRYENEEAVDDSQLPKDRFSAERLKGVDSTLKIQPAELGDSAVYLCASSLKEGELFFGEGSRLTVL.

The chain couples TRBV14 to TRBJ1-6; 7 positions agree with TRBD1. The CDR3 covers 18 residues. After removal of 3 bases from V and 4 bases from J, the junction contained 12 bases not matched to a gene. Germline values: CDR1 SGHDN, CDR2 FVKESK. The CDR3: CASSHRQGKKEYNSPLHF. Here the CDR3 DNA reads TGTGCCAGCAGCCACCGACAGGGAAAGAAGGAGTATAATTCACCCCTCCACTTT.

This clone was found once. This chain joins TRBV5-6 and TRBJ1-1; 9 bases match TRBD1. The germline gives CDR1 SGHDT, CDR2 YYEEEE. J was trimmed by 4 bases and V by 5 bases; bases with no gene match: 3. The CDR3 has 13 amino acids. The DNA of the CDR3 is TGTGCCAGCAGTTCGACAGGGGGCACTGAAGCTTTCTTT. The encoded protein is CASSSTGGTEAFF.

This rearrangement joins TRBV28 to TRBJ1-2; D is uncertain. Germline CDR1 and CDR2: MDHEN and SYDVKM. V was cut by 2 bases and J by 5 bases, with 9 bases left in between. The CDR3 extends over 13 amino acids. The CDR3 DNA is TGTGCCAGCAGTTTACAGAAGCAGTATGGCTACACCTTC. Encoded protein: CASSLQKQYGYTF.

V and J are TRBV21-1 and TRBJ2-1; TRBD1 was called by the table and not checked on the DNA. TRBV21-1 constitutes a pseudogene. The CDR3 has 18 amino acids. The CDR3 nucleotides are TGTGCCAGCAGCAAAGTTTTGGGACAGGACGAAGAAACCAATGAGCAGTTCTTC. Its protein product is CASSKVLGQDEETNEQFF.

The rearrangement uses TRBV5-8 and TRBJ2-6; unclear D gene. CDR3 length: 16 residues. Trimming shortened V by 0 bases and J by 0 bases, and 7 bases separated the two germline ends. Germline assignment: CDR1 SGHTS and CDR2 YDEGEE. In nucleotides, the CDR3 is TGTGCCAGCAGCTTGGAGGCAGACTCTGGGGCCAACGTCCTGACTTTC. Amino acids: CASSLEADSGANVLTF.

As DNA, the CDR3 is TGTGCCAGCAGCCAAGTGGGAGGAGAGACCCAGTACTTC. It is translated as CASSQVGGETQYF. The V gene is TRBV14, the J gene TRBJ2-5; TRBD2 is a possible D gene (6 bases). This CDR3 has 13 amino acids. Trimming removed 1 base at V and 4 bases at J, with 7 bases between. Germline-derived CDR1 and CDR2 are SGHDN and FVKESK.

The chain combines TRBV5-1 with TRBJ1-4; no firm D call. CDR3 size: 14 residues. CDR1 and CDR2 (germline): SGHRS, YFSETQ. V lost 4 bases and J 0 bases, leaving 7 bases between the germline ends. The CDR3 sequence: CASSPLSTNEKLFF. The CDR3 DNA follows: TGCGCCAGCAGCCCACTATCAACTAATGAAAAACTGTTTTTT.

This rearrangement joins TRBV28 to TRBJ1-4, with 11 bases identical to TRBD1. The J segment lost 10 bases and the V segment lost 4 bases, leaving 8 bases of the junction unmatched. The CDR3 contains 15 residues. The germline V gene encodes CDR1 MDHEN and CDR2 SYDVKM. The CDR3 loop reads CASSSKRTGGGKLFF. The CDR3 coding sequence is TGTGCCAGCAGTTCAAAGCGGACAGGGGGCGGAAAACTGTTTTTT. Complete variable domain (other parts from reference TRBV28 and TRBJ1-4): DVKVTQSSRYLVKRTGEKVFLECVQDMDHENMFWYRQDPGLGLRLIYFSYDVKMKEKGDIPEGYSVSREKKERFSLILESASTNQTSMYLCASSSKRTGGGKLFFGSGTQLSVL.

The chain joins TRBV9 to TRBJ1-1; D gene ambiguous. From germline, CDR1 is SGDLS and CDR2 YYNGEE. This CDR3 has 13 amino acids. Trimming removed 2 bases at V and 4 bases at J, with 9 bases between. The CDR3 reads CASSVRLTTEAFF. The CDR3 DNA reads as TGTGCCAGCAGCGTGCGGTTAACCACTGAAGCTTTCTTT.

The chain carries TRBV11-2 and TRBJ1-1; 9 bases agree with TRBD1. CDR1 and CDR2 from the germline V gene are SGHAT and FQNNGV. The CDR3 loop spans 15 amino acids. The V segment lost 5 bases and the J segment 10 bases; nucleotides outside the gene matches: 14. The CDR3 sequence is CASSPTVNRGRAAFF. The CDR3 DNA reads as TGTGCCAGCAGCCCGACCGTGAACAGGGGGCGCGCAGCTTTCTTT.

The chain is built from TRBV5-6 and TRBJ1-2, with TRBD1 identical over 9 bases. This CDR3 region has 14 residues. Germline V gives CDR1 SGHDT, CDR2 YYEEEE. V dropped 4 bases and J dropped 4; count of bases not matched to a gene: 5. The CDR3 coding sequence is TGTGCCAGCAGCCGGGACAGGGAAATCTATGGCTACACCTTC. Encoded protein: CASSRDREIYGYTF. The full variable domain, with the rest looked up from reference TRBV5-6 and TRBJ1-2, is DAGVTQSPTHLIKTRGQQVTLRCSPKSGHDTVSWYQQALGQGPQFIFQYYEEEERQRGNFPDRFSGHQFPNYSSELNVNALLLGDSALYLCASSRDREIYGYTFGSGTRLTVV.

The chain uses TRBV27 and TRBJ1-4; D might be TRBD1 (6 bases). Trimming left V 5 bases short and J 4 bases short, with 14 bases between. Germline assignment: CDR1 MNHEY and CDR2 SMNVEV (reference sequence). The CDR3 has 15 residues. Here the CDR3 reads CASSLQNRVNEKLFF. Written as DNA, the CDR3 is TGTGCCAGCAGTCTGCAGAACAGGGTTAATGAAAAACTGTTTTTT.

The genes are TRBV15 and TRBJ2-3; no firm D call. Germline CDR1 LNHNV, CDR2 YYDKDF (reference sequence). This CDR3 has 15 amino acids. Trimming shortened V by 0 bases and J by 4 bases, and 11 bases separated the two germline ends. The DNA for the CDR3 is TGTGCCACCAGCAGAGATGCCGGAATCGCAGATACGCAGTATTTT. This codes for CATSRDAGIADTQYF.

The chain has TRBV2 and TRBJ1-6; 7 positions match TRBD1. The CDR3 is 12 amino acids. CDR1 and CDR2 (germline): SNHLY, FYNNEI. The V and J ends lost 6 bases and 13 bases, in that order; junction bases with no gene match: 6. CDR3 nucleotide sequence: TGTGCCAGCAGCGCATACAGGGGCCCCCTCCACTTT. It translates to CASSAYRGPLHF.

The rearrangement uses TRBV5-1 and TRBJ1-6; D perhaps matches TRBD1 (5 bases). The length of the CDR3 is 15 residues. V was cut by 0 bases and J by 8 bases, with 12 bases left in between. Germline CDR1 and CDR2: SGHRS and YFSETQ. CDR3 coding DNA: TGCGCCAGCAGCTTGGGAGGGGTAGGATATTCACCCCTCCACTTT. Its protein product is CASSLGGVGYSPLHF.

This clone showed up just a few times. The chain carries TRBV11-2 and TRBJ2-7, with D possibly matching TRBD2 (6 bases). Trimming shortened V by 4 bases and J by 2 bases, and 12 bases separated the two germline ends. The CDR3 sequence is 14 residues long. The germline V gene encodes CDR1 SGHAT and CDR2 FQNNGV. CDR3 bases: TGTGCCAGCAGCTCGCCGGGACTTCCCTACGAGCAGTACTTC. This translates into CASSSPGLPYEQYF. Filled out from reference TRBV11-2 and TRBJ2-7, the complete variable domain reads EAGVAQSPRYKIIEKRQSVAFWCNPISGHATLYWYQQILGQGPKLLIQFQNNGVVDDSQLPKDRFSAERLKGVDSTLKIQPAKLEDSAVYLCASSSPGLPYEQYFGPGTRLTVT.